This T cell receptor beta chain is from a study of shared clonotypes between healthy human individuals. The CDR3 is 14 residues long. From germline, CDR1 is LGHNA and CDR2 YNFKEQ. Trimming removed 3 bases at V and 2 bases at J, with 9 bases between. Naive CD8 cells lacked CD45RO, underwent positive selection for CCR7 and left out terminally differentiated effector memory CD45RA+ cells. Original handling: Quality scores were absent from the junction-only immunoSEQ sequences, so filtering differed. Assay: immunoSEQ multiplex PCR; the TCRdb copy retains only in-frame clones and omits some. V and J calls and clone size are copied from that table; D and trimming were computed from the DNA. Found here are fewer than 1 million clones, roughly 96% of them singletons; the top ten hold about 0.22%.

The chain carries TRBV4-2 and TRBJ2-3; D is ambiguous. Sequenced sample: naive CD8+ T cells sorted from blood. The receptor's source is a man in his thirties or forties in good health. The chain's CDR3 is CASSHRRFTDTQYF. The CDR3 DNA sequence: TGTGCCAGCAGCCATAGACGGTTCACAGATACGCAGTATTTT.